This TCR beta chain appears in the sequencing data of a study of vaccination effects on CD4 cells after COVID-19. The repertoire was sequenced with immunoSEQ multiplex PCR; TCRdb's copy has only in-frame clones and lacks some. The table shows about 57,000 clones, with around 73% occurring only once. This clone was observed once. Its specificity is unknown. An approximately 10-day culture period preceded the isolation of CD4+ T cells. Each person got two doses of an mRNA SARS-CoV-2 vaccine, BNT162b2 or mRNA-1273. The receptor comes from a human donor who received a COVID-19 vaccine. The sequencing used CD4+ T cells from PBMCs cultured without peptide, collected after COVID-19 vaccination.

The chain's CDR3 is CASRPTFDRGRAGELFF. Written as DNA, the CDR3 is TGTGCCAGCAGGCCCACCTTCGACAGGGGGCGGGCCGGGGAGCTGTTTTTT. The chain joins TRBV13 to TRBJ2-2, with 10 bases lining up with TRBD1. From germline, CDR1 is PRHDT and CDR2 FYEKMQ (reference sequence). The CDR3 has 17 amino acids. The trim removed 6 bases at V and 6 bases at J, leaving 13 bases unmatched.